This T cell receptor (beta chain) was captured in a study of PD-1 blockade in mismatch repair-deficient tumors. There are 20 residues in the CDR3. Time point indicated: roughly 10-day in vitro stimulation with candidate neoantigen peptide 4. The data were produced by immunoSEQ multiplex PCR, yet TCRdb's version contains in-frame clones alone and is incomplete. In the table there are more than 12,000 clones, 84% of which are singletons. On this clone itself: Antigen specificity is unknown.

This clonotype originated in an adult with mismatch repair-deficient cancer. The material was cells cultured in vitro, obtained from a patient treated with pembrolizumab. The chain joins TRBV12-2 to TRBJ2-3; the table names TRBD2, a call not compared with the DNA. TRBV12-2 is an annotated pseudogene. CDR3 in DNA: TGTGCAAGTCGCTTAGCGGGAGGGGGGACCCCCCTTTACTACACAGATACGCAGTATTTT. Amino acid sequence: CASRLAGGGTPLYYTDTQYF.